These 9 T cell receptor beta chains originate from one sample sequenced in a study of blood T cell repertoires in COVID-19. Using immunoSEQ multiplex PCR, the repertoire was profiled, and TCRdb retains in-frame clones only, with some absent. Here the sample spans some 250,000 clones, 75% to 90% being singletons. The sequenced sample consisted of peripheral blood. The receptors come from a man younger than 40 with active or convalescent COVID-19.

The chain recombines TRBV20-1 with TRBJ2-7, with no clear D. This CDR3 contains 11 residues. Germline-derived CDR1 and CDR2 are DFQATT and SNEGSKA (reference sequence). The V gene lost 1 base and the J gene lost 6 bases, with 7 bases spanning the gap. The CDR3: CSARVDAEQYF. As DNA, the CDR3 is TGCAGTGCTAGAGTAGATGCCGAGCAGTACTTC.

J is TRBJ1-6 and V is TRBV19, with unresolved D. This CDR3 comprises 15 residues. Between the trimmed V and J ends, which lost 3 bases and 3 bases, there was a span of 9 bases. The germline V gene encodes CDR1 LNHDA and CDR2 SQIVND (reference sequence). CDR3 in amino acids: CASSISRNYNSPLHF. The CDR3 DNA follows: TGTGCCAGTAGTATTTCCAGGAACTATAATTCACCCCTCCACTTT. Combining the CDR3 with reference TRBV19 and TRBJ1-6 gives the whole variable domain DGGITQSPKYLFRKEGQNVTLSCEQNLNHDAMYWYRQDPGQGLRLIYYSQIVNDFQKGDIAEGYSVSREKKESFPLTVTSAQKNPTAFYLCASSISRNYNSPLHFGNGTRLTVT.

The gene calls are TRBV25-1 and TRBJ1-6, with D possibly being TRBD1 (5 bases). CDR3 size: 14 residues. V lost 6 bases and J lost 9, with 15 bases in between. CDR1 is MGHDK and CDR2 is SYGVNS in the germline V gene. The CDR3 region is CASSRGVGSSPLHF. The DNA for the CDR3 is TGTGCCAGCAGCCGGGGGGTAGGATCTTCACCCCTCCACTTT. Using reference TRBV25-1 and TRBJ1-6 for the parts outside the CDR3, the full variable domain is EADIYQTPRYLVIGTGKKITLECSQTMGHDKMYWYQQDPGMELHLIHYSYGVNSTEKGDLSSESTVSRIRTEHFPLTLESARPSHTSQYLCASSRGVGSSPLHFGNGTRLTVT.

The chain uses TRBV5-4 and TRBJ1-2, with 11 bases matching TRBD1. The CDR3 spans 15 residues. V gave up 2 bases and J gave up 7 bases; unmatched junction bases: 7. Germline lookup yields CDR1 SGHNT and CDR2 YYREEE (reference sequence). This CDR3 is CASSLSGTGGAGYTF. The CDR3 coding sequence is TGTGCCAGCAGCTTATCTGGGACAGGGGGAGCTGGCTACACCTTC.

V and J are TRBV6-5 and TRBJ1-6; a possible D gene is TRBD1 (5 bases). This CDR3 region has 15 residues. V lost 6 bases to trimming and J lost 8 bases, with 17 bases between them. Germline CDR1 is MNHEY and CDR2 is SVGAGI. DNA for the CDR3: TGTGCCAGCAGCTGGGGGACGGGGGGTGATTCACCCCTCCACTTT. It codes for CASSWGTGGDSPLHF.

CDR3 sequence (DNA): TGTGCCAGTAGCGTACAACCCTCGACAGGGGTCCCAGATACGCAGTATTTT. The encoded protein is CASSVQPSTGVPDTQYF. The rearrangement uses TRBV19 and TRBJ2-3; TRBD1 aligns across 8 bases. Trimming at V came to 6 bases and at J to 4 bases, leaving 15 bases not matched to a gene. The germline gives CDR1 LNHDA, CDR2 SQIVND (reference sequence). The CDR3 covers 17 residues.

The V call is TRBV6-2 or TRBV6-3, the J call TRBJ1-5, with TRBD1 as a possible D gene (5 bases). There are 14 residues in the CDR3. Germline lookup yields CDR1 MNHEY and CDR2 SVGEGT. Trimming cost V 6 bases and J 0 bases, with 9 bases left between them. CDR3 loop: CASSSQGSNQPQHF. In nucleotides, the CDR3 is TGTGCCAGCAGCAGTCAGGGTAGCAATCAGCCCCAGCATTTT.

The chain combines TRBV10-1 with TRBJ2-3, with a weak D call TRBD1 (6 bases). Germline V gene data show CDR1 as WNHNN and CDR2 as SYGVQD (reference sequence). V was shortened by 8 bases and J by 0 bases, with 21 bases between the two germline ends. The CDR3 loop spans 17 amino acids. This chain's CDR3 is CASSQSRHQGSTDTQYF. The CDR3 nucleotides read TGCGCCAGCTCACAGAGCAGACACCAGGGGAGCACAGATACGCAGTATTTT.

This rearrangement joins TRBV11-3 to TRBJ1-3; D gene unclear. The CDR3 is 16 amino acids. The ends were cut back, 5 bases at V and 5 bases at J, with 19 bases in the middle. Germline CDR1 SGHNT, CDR2 YENEEA. This CDR3 reads CASSDTYMLFRNTIYF. CDR3 nucleotide sequence: TGTGCCAGCAGCGACACTTATATGCTCTTTAGAAACACCATATATTTT.